The 22 T cell receptor beta chains in this list originate from one sample, sequenced in a study of chemoradiotherapy in HPV16-positive cancers. The data were produced by immunoSEQ multiplex PCR, yet TCRdb's version contains in-frame clones alone and is incomplete. The sample shows 11,000 or so clones, around 82% of them seen only once. This material was collected from a patient who underwent chemoradiotherapy. All receptors derive from a human donor with HPV-associated anogenital cancer.

The chain carries TRBV2 and TRBJ2-2; a possible D gene is TRBD1 (5 bases). This CDR3 contains 17 residues. The V gene lost 7 bases and the J gene lost 1 base, with 19 bases spanning the gap. In germline, CDR1 is SNHLY, CDR2 FYNNEI. As DNA, the CDR3 is TGTGCCAGCAATGGGGCAGTCAATGTTTGGAACACCGGGGAGCTGTTTTTT. It specifies CASNGAVNVWNTGELFF.

A note on this clone: Other DNA variants within this sample encode the same CDR3. J is TRBJ2-3 and V is TRBV29-1; no reliable D call. The CDR3 is 14 residues long. Looked up from germline, CDR1 is SQVTM and CDR2 is ANQGSEA. Deletions cut 3 bases from V and 2 bases from J, with 12 bases between. For the CDR3, the DNA is TGCAGCGTTGACAGTACGGGCTCCACAGATACGCAGTATTTT. Protein sequence: CSVDSTGSTDTQYF.

This clone showed up just once. The chain couples TRBV10-3 to TRBJ1-2, with TRBD1 identical over 7 bases. The CDR3 totals 12 residues. The V gene end was trimmed by 6 bases and the J gene end by 4 bases; junction bases not matched to a gene: 2. CDR1 ENHRY and CDR2 SYGVKD come from the germline V gene. The CDR3 protein is CAIRGDSYGYTF. The CDR3 DNA follows: TGTGCCATCAGGGGGGACAGCTATGGCTACACCTTC.

This chain links TRBV6-5 with TRBJ1-6; perhaps TRBD1 as D (6 bases). Germline lookup yields CDR1 MNHEY and CDR2 SVGAGI. This CDR3 is 16 amino acids long. Between the trimmed V and J ends, which lost 0 bases and 7 bases, there was a span of 13 bases. CDR3 DNA: TGTGCCAGCAGTTACTCGAGAGGGGGGGAAAATTCACCCCTCCACTTT. Its protein is CASSYSRGGENSPLHF.

This rearrangement joins TRBV29-1 to TRBJ2-1; D is uncertain. CDR1 and CDR2 from the germline V gene are SQVTM and ANQGSEA. V dropped 0 bases and J dropped 8 bases, with 23 bases sitting between them. The CDR3 totals 17 residues. The CDR3 coding sequence is TGCAGCGTTGAAGATCAGGTGTTCCCAATCACAACCGATGAGCAGTTCTTC. It specifies CSVEDQVFPITTDEQFF.

This clone has more than one count but fewer than ten. The rearrangement uses TRBV5-6 and TRBJ2-1; TRBD1 agrees at 10 bases. Germline V gene sequence: CDR1 SGHDT, CDR2 YYEEEE. This CDR3 region has 14 residues. V lost 2 bases, J lost 14 bases, and 10 bases stayed unmatched. The CDR3 protein is CASSFPTGGTVEFF. In DNA, the CDR3 is TGTGCCAGCAGCTTCCCGACAGGGGGCACTGTGGAGTTCTTC.

This clone was detected only once. The chain carries TRBV28 and TRBJ2-7; 9 bases line up with TRBD2. V lost 7 bases and J lost 0; bases outside the gene matches: 7. Germline V CDR1 and CDR2: MDHEN, SYDVKM. The CDR3 totals 15 residues. The CDR3 region is CASTLSGGTSYEQYF. CDR3 bases: TGTGCCAGCACCCTAAGCGGGGGGACCTCCTACGAGCAGTACTTC. Supplemented by reference TRBV28 and TRBJ2-7, the full variable domain reads DVKVTQSSRYLVKRTGEKVFLECVQDMDHENMFWYRQDPGLGLRLIYFSYDVKMKEKGDIPEGYSVSREKKERFSLILESASTNQTSMYLCASTLSGGTSYEQYFGPGTRLTVT.

This sequence joins TRBV5-6 and TRBJ2-5, with a weak D call TRBD2 (6 bases). Trimming removed 4 bases at V and 3 bases at J, with 13 bases between. CDR1 and CDR2 from the germline V gene are SGHDT and YYEEEE. The CDR3 runs to 14 residues. The CDR3 sequence: CASSGGTGKETQYF. CDR3 nucleotide sequence: TGTGCCAGCAGCGGGGGGACTGGTAAAGAGACCCAGTACTTC.

This clone showed up just once. This chain uses TRBV29-1 with TRBJ1-3; the match to TRBD1 covers 9 bases. CDR3 length: 18 amino acids. CDR1 and CDR2 (germline): SQVTM, ANQGSEA. J lost 1 base, V lost 5 bases, and 15 bases had no gene match. The chain's CDR3 is CSVPQGGTGTGSGNTIYF. DNA of the CDR3: TGCAGCGTTCCGCAAGGTGGGACAGGGACAGGGTCTGGAAACACCATATATTTT.

The chain has TRBV7-6 and TRBJ2-1; 12 bases align to TRBD2. CDR3 length equals 18 residues. V was pared by 1 base and J by 5 bases, with 9 bases of the junction left unmatched. The germline CDR1 and CDR2 sequences are SGHVS and FNYEAQ. The CDR3 DNA is TGTGCCAGCAGCTTAGATGTTTTTCCTAGCGGGGGGGACAATGAGCAGTTCTTC. Translating it yields CASSLDVFPSGGDNEQFF.

The CDR3 loop reads CASSVRGMGSTEAFF. The DNA for the CDR3 is TGTGCCAGCAGCGTTAGGGGGATGGGGAGCACTGAAGCTTTCTTT. The J gene is TRBJ1-1, the V gene TRBV13; TRBD1 is a possible D gene (6 bases). The CDR3 consists of 15 residues. CDR1 and CDR2 from the germline V gene are PRHDT and FYEKMQ (reference sequence). Trimming stripped 5 bases from V and 4 bases from J, with 17 bases between. The variable domain in full, completed from reference TRBV13 and TRBJ1-1, reads AAGVIQSPRHLIKEKRETATLKCYPIPRHDTVYWYQQGPGQDPQFLISFYEKMQSDKGSIPDRFSAQQFSDYHSELNMSSLELGDSALYFCASSVRGMGSTEAFFGQGTRLTVV.

The chain couples TRBV28 to TRBJ2-3; 9 bases line up with TRBD2. V lost 4 bases, J lost 5 bases, and 7 bases stayed unmatched. This CDR3 is 15 amino acids long. Germline V gene sequence: CDR1 MDHEN, CDR2 SYDVKM. The CDR3 sequence is CASSSRGGLLDTQYF. DNA for the CDR3: TGTGCCAGCAGTTCGCGGGGGGGCCTCTTAGATACGCAGTATTTT.

The V and J genes are TRBV6-6 and TRBJ2-2, with D unresolved. The V end was cut by 4 bases, the J end by 5 bases, with 5 bases between. Germline V CDR1 and CDR2: MNHNY, SVGAGI (reference sequence). There are 12 residues in the CDR3. The CDR3 DNA reads as TGTGCCAGCAGTTTTCAGACCGGGGAGCTGTTTTTT. This encodes CASSFQTGELFF.

This clone was seen only once. This chain connects TRBV7-2 to TRBJ2-7; D is ambiguous. The CDR3 is made up of 14 amino acids. The ends were cut back, 2 bases at V and 0 bases at J, with 8 bases in the middle. CDR1 SGHTA and CDR2 FQGNSA come from the germline V gene. This chain's CDR3 is CASSLMGSSYEQYF. The CDR3 DNA sequence: TGTGCCAGCAGCTTAATGGGATCCTCCTACGAGCAGTACTTC. Combining the CDR3 with reference TRBV7-2 and TRBJ2-7 gives the whole variable domain GAGVSQSPSNKVTEKGKDVELRCDPISGHTALYWYRQSLGQGLEFLIYFQGNSAPDKSGLPSDRFSAERTGGSVSTLTIQRTQQEDSAVYLCASSLMGSSYEQYFGPGTRLTVT.

This chain uses TRBV18 with TRBJ2-7; D unresolved. V lost 5 bases and J 7 bases, leaving 21 bases between the germline ends. The CDR3 has 15 residues. Germline V gives CDR1 KGHSH, CDR2 LQKENI. The CDR3 nucleotides are TGTGCCAGCTCATCGCCCGCACAGTATGTTTTAGAGCAGTACTTC. Protein: CASSSPAQYVLEQYF.

This chain links TRBV5-6 with TRBJ2-3; D remains ambiguous. The CDR3 covers 15 residues. V was pared by 2 bases and J by 1 base, with 11 bases between. Germline loops: CDR1 SGHDT, CDR2 YYEEEE. This chain's CDR3 is CASSLIGLGTDTQYF. Written as DNA, the CDR3 is TGTGCCAGCAGCTTAATCGGGTTGGGCACAGATACGCAGTATTTT.

The gene calls are TRBV19 and TRBJ1-5, with D tentatively TRBD1 (5 bases). Germline V gene data show CDR1 as LNHDA and CDR2 as SQIVND (reference sequence). V was pared by 4 bases and J by 7 bases, with 14 bases between. The CDR3 is 14 amino acids. CDR3 region: CASSTSRVYQPQHF. CDR3 nucleotides: TGTGCCAGTAGTACTTCCAGGGTGTACCAGCCCCAGCATTTT.

This chain joins TRBV29-1 and TRBJ2-5, with D perhaps given as TRBD1 or TRBD2 (5 bases each). The V gene's germline CDR1 is SQVTM and CDR2 ANQGSEA. V lost 0 bases and J lost 7, with 15 bases in between. The CDR3 consists of 14 residues. The CDR3 loop is CSVEEGTGRWTQYF. The CDR3 DNA reads TGCAGCGTTGAAGAAGGGACCGGTCGGTGGACCCAGTACTTC.

V is TRBV28 and J is TRBJ2-5; D tentatively reads TRBD1 or TRBD2 (5 bases each). Germline CDR1 and CDR2: MDHEN and SYDVKM. With 5 bases removed from V and 2 bases from J, the gap between germline ends came to 21 bases. The CDR3 runs 17 residues. The CDR3 loop is CASSPPPGRPSQETQYF. The CDR3 DNA sequence: TGTGCCAGCAGTCCCCCCCCGGGACGGCCGTCACAAGAGACCCAGTACTTC.

The chain uses TRBV6-1 and TRBJ2-2, with 8 bases aligning to TRBD1. J gave up 6 bases and V 6 bases, and 6 bases lay outside the gene matches. Germline CDR1 MNHNS, CDR2 SASEGT. The CDR3 runs 14 residues. CDR3 nucleotide sequence: TGTGCCAGCAGGGTGACAGGGGAGGCCGGGGAGCTGTTTTTT. The encoded protein is CASRVTGEAGELFF.

J is TRBJ1-3 and V is TRBV6-1; D not resolved. This CDR3 is built from 14 residues. The ends were cut back, 1 base at V and 4 bases at J, with 8 bases in the middle. CDR1 and CDR2 (germline): MNHNS, SASEGT. CDR3 bases: TGTGCCAGCAGTGAAGTGGCTAAGGGAAACACCATATATTTT. Its protein is CASSEVAKGNTIYF.

V and J are TRBV27 and TRBJ2-7, with 11 bases that match TRBD2. Looked up from germline, CDR1 is MNHEY and CDR2 is SMNVEV (reference sequence). This CDR3 is 15 amino acids long. V was pared by 2 bases and J by 3 bases, with 3 bases of the junction left unmatched. CDR3 DNA sequence: TGTGCCAGCAGTTTAGCTAGCGGGGGGTACTACGAGCAGTACTTC. Protein sequence: CASSLASGGYYEQYF.